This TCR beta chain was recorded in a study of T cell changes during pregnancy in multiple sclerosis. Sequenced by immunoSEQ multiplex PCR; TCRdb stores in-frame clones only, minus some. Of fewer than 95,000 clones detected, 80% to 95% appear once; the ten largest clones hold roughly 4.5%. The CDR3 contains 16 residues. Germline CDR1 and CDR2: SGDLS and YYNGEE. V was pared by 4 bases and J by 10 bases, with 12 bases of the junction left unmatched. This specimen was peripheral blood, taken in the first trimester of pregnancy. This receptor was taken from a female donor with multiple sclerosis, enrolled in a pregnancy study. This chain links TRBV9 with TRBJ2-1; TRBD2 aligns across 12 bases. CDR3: CASSPRLAGDAREQFF. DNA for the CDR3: TGTGCCAGCAGCCCCAGACTAGCGGGGGACGCGAGGGAGCAGTTCTTC.